This T cell receptor (beta chain) stems from a study of T cells expressing NK-cell markers. The cDNA for TCR beta came from 5'RACE template switching with UMIs. TCRdb re-called the 5' RACE reads; every CDR3 protein appears as one record, without DNA. The sample's table shows about 260,000 distinct CDR3 sequences. Overall study findings and caveats: Over 5 donors carried dominant NKG2C+ clonotypes that made up roughly 1.0-8% of their CD8+ T cells. The HCMV specificity of the expanded NKG2C+ T cell clones stayed unresolved.

As for this clonotype: Its specificity is unknown.

Germline CDR1 KGHDR, CDR2 SFDVKD. The CDR3 extends over 15 amino acids. The receptor was derived from a man aged 18 to 29 in good health. The chain couples TRBV24-1 to TRBJ2-2; TCRdb picks TRBD1, but there is no DNA to check that call. The sequenced sample was blood T cells: a sorted CD56 or NKG2C T cell subset, CD4+ or CD8+ T cells, or bulk PBMC T cells (not recorded which). CDR3 protein: CATSDFVGVAGELFF.